This TCR beta chain was identified during a study of blood T cell repertoires in COVID-19. For the study at large: Nucleic acid was either cDNA or gDNA, and it came from T cells, B-cell-depleted T cells, or PBMCs.

Assay used: immunoSEQ multiplex PCR; TCRdb lists only in-frame clones, some missing. Of approximately 290,000 clones in the sample, 70% to 85% were seen once. The ends lost 7 bases at V and 0 bases at J; junction bases unmatched: 5. The CDR3 loop spans 14 amino acids. CDR1 and CDR2 from the germline V gene are LNHDA and SQIVND (reference sequence). V gene TRBV19 combines with J gene TRBJ2-7; 8 positions match TRBD1. The specimen was peripheral blood. The clonotype comes from a human donor with COVID-19, enrolled during active disease. The donor label of this sample is uncertain. CDR3 DNA: TGTGCCAGTAAGGGACAGGTGAGCTCCTACGAGCAGTACTTC. Its translation is CASKGQVSSYEQYF.